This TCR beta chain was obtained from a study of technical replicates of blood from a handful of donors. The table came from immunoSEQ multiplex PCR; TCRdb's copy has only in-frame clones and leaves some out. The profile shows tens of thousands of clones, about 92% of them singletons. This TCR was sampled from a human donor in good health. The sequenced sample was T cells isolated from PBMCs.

In DNA, the CDR3 is TGTGCCAGCACCTCAAAGGTATTTCGGGACAGGGGTGACAATGAGCAGTTCTTC. As protein: CASTSKVFRDRGDNEQFF. The V and J genes are TRBV7-9 and TRBJ2-1, with TRBD1 identical over 10 bases. Germline values: CDR1 SEHNR, CDR2 FQNEAQ (reference sequence). The ends lost 7 bases at V and 5 bases at J; junction bases unmatched: 17. This CDR3 spans 18 amino acids.